Listed here are 23 T cell receptor beta chains from one sample, sequenced in a study of CD8 T cells in ankylosing spondylitis (dated by TCRdb to the late 2010s). Findings and caveats that apply to the study as a whole: A TCR beta motif made up of several highly homologous amino acid variants appeared to be characteristic of blood from ankylosing spondylitis patients.

No antigen is known for these receptors. Preparation of the library involved 5' RACE. For sequencing, an Illumina HiSeq 2500 was employed. TCRdb handled the public reads itself, with Q25 trimming in fastp and clone calling in MiXCR, and kept productive beta chains. Every distinct CDR3 protein forms one entry, paired with its most common genes and DNA. Present in this sample are almost 400,000 distinct CDR3 sequences, about 22% of which were seen just once. Jointly, the top ten make up about a sixth of the sample. Sequenced sample: blood, either unsorted or a sorted T cell fraction (not recorded which). These TCRs come from a male donor with ankylosing spondylitis.

This chain connects TRBV12-3 or TRBV12-4 to TRBJ1-1, with 9 bases fitting TRBD1. The CDR3 is 16 amino acids. The V and J ends lost 5 bases and 5 bases, in that order; junction bases with no gene match: 12. The CDR3 is CASSEGRGQGDTEAFF. The CDR3 coding sequence is TGTGCCAGCAGTGAGGGTAGGGGACAGGGAGATACTGAAGCTTTCTTT.

Only a few counts were recorded for this clonotype. This chain connects TRBV9 to TRBJ2-2; no firm D call. V gave up 1 base and J gave up 1 base, with 14 bases separating them. The CDR3 totals 17 residues. Germline V gene data show CDR1 as SGDLS and CDR2 as YYNGEE. CDR3 nucleotide sequence: TGTGCCAGCAGCGTAAGAGCAGTATCGGGGAACACCGGGGAGCTGTTTTTT. It specifies CASSVRAVSGNTGELFF.

This clonotype was picked up many times. J is TRBJ2-3 and V is TRBV29-1; D might be TRBD2 (6 bases). Germline lookup yields CDR1 SQVTM and CDR2 ANQGSEA. The ends were cut back, 7 bases at V and 2 bases at J, with 16 bases in the middle. This CDR3 is 14 amino acids long. CDR3: CSGVEWGVTDTQYF. The CDR3 DNA is TGCAGCGGCGTGGAGTGGGGGGTCACAGATACGCAGTATTTT.

This clonotype was counted a few times. The chain uses TRBV20-1 and TRBJ2-5, with unresolved D. Germline V gene data show CDR1 as DFQATT and CDR2 as SNEGSKA (reference sequence). The CDR3 extends over 13 amino acids. Deletions cut 4 bases from V and 4 bases from J, with 13 bases between. CDR3 DNA: TGCAGTGCTACAAGAATCAGTCGAGAGACCCAGTACTTC. It codes for CSATRISRETQYF.

This clonotype was seen only a few times. This chain links TRBV5-1 with TRBJ2-7, with 7 positions matching TRBD2. V gave up 4 bases and J gave up 2 bases; unmatched junction bases: 9. Germline CDR1 SGHRS, CDR2 YFSETQ. The CDR3 is 15 amino acids. The DNA of the CDR3 is TGCGCCAGCAGCATAAGCGGGACTGGGGCCTACGAGCAGTACTTC. The encoded protein is CASSISGTGAYEQYF.

This clonotype was recorded a few times. The chain couples TRBV20-1 to TRBJ2-5; 8 bases match TRBD2. This CDR3 spans 13 amino acids. CDR1 is DFQATT, CDR2 SNEGSKA, per germline (reference sequence). V lost 6 bases, J lost 4 bases, and 7 bases stayed unmatched. CDR3 sequence (DNA): TGCAGTGCCCCACCCGGGGGGGGAGAGACCCAGTACTTC. It specifies CSAPPGGGETQYF.

This clonotype was counted only a few times. CDR3 in DNA: TGTGCCAGCAGTCTTGACGGCCACTATAATTCACCCCTCCACTTT. Residues: CASSLDGHYNSPLHF. This sequence joins TRBV7-2 and TRBJ1-6, with no clear D. This CDR3 has 15 residues. V lost 6 bases to trimming and J lost 3 bases, with 12 bases between them. CDR1 and CDR2 from the germline V gene are SGHTA and FQGNSA.

This chain uses TRBV4-2 with TRBJ2-7, with TRBD2 identical over 8 bases. Germline assignment: CDR1 LGHNA and CDR2 YNFKEQ. V shed 1 base and J 6 bases; nucleotides not matched to a gene: 5. CDR3 length equals 14 residues. The CDR3 nucleotides read TGTGCCAGCAGCCAAGTTGGGACTAGATCCGAGCAGTACTTC. It specifies CASSQVGTRSEQYF.

As concerns this clonotype: It may be a read error: a sequence one base away is much more abundant. This sequence joins TRBV9 and TRBJ1-5; D gene unclear. The germline V gene encodes CDR1 SGDLS and CDR2 YYNGEE. This CDR3 has 14 amino acids. V lost 3 bases to trimming and J lost 0 bases, with 7 bases between them. CDR3 DNA: TGTGCCAGCAGCGCCGGTAATAGCAATCAGCCCCAGCATTTT. Amino acid sequence: CASSAGNSNQPQHF.

This clonotype occurred many times. The V call is TRBV5-1, the J call TRBJ2-1; maybe TRBD1 (5 bases). V dropped 2 bases and J dropped 13 bases, with 10 bases sitting between them. Germline CDR1 reads SGHRS; CDR2 reads YFSETQ. The CDR3 extends over 11 amino acids. The chain's CDR3 is CASSLRQIQFF. The CDR3 DNA reads as TGCGCCAGCAGCTTAAGACAGATACAGTTCTTC.

This clonotype was seen a handful of times. The junction departs from germline at one end; a sequencing error may be responsible. This rearrangement joins TRBV4-1 to TRBJ2-3; D is possibly TRBD1 or TRBD2 (6 bases each). CDR3 length: 14 amino acids. Germline lookup yields CDR1 MGHRA and CDR2 YSYEKL. CDR3 region: CASSQDTTRLRGLF. DNA for the CDR3: TGCGCCAGCAGCCAAGACACGACACGTCTCCGGGGGCTATTT.

The chain has TRBV3-1 and TRBJ2-2; perhaps TRBD2 as D (6 bases). V was trimmed by 3 bases and J by 5 bases, leaving 16 bases between them. The CDR3 loop spans 16 amino acids. The V gene's germline CDR1 is LGHDT and CDR2 YNNKEL (reference sequence). CDR3 sequence: CASSHARGRGTGELFF. CDR3 bases: TGTGCCAGCAGCCATGCTCGGGGGAGAGGAACCGGGGAGCTGTTTTTT. Together with reference TRBV3-1 and TRBJ2-2, the CDR3 gives the full variable domain: DTAVSQTPKYLVTQMGNDKSIKCEQNLGHDTMYWYKQDSKKFLKIMFSYNNKELIINETVPNRFSPKSPDKAHLNLHINSLELGDSAVYFCASSHARGRGTGELFFGEGSRLTVL.

The V gene is TRBV29-1, the J gene TRBJ1-1, with no clear D. Germline V CDR1 and CDR2: SQVTM, ANQGSEA. The CDR3 is made up of 12 amino acids. V dropped 6 bases and J dropped 1 base, with 9 bases sitting between them. The CDR3 DNA follows: TGCAGCGTGATACCGAGGAACACTGAAGCTTTCTTT. It translates to CSVIPRNTEAFF.

In this sample, this clonotype turned up many times. The rearrangement joins TRBV7-9 to TRBJ1-1; no reliable D call. V was cut by 1 base and J by 1 base, with 13 bases left in between. Germline CDR1 and CDR2: SEHNR and FQNEAQ (reference sequence). CDR3 length equals 16 residues. The DNA for the CDR3 is TGTGCCAGCAGCTTAGGTGCAGGTACACAGAACACTGAAGCTTTCTTT. It codes for CASSLGAGTQNTEAFF.

The V call is TRBV18, the J call TRBJ2-2, with a possible D match to TRBD2 (5 bases). The CDR3 consists of 14 residues. Deletions cut 4 bases from V and 6 bases from J, with 12 bases between. CDR1 and CDR2 from the germline V gene are KGHSH and LQKENI. CDR3 nucleotide sequence: TGTGCCAGCTCACGTGGGAGAGAGGCCGGGGAGCTGTTTTTT. This gives the protein CASSRGREAGELFF.

This clonotype has only a few counts. The DNA of the CDR3 is TGTGCCAGCAGTCGGACTAGCGGCCGCACAGATACGCAGTATTTT. It specifies CASSRTSGRTDTQYF. The rearrangement joins TRBV28 to TRBJ2-3; 10 positions match TRBD2. V gave up 5 bases and J gave up 1 base; unmatched junction bases: 3. Per germline, CDR1 MDHEN and CDR2 SYDVKM. The CDR3 spans 15 residues.

The chain uses TRBV7-3 and TRBJ1-2, with D perhaps TRBD1 (5 bases). This CDR3 comprises 16 residues. The ends were cut back, 3 bases at V and 4 bases at J, with 18 bases in the middle. CDR1 and CDR2 (germline): SGHTA, FQGTGA. The CDR3 sequence is CASSFGGTSPLYGYTF. DNA of the CDR3: TGTGCCAGCAGCTTCGGGGGGACGTCGCCCCTCTATGGCTACACCTTC.

This clonotype was picked up a small number of times. The rearrangement links TRBV12-3 or TRBV12-4 to TRBJ1-5; possible D gene TRBD1, 6 bases. CDR3 size: 14 residues. Trimming took off 5 bases at V and 3 bases at J, with 11 bases between the two ends. The CDR3 region has the DNA TGTGCCAGCAGTGGCGGACAGCCCAATCAGCCCCAGCATTTT. Translation gives CASSGGQPNQPQHF.

CDR3 region: CASSRQTVSGEQYF. The CDR3 DNA reads TGTGCCAGCAGCCGACAGACCGTCTCGGGGGAGCAGTACTTC. The rearrangement links TRBV7-2 to TRBJ2-7; TRBD1 or TRBD2 may be the D gene (5 bases each). Looked up from germline, CDR1 is SGHTA and CDR2 is FQGNSA. The CDR3 sequence is 14 residues long. V was trimmed by 5 bases and J by 7 bases, leaving 18 bases between them.

This clonotype was seen only a few times. The chain combines TRBV6-2 or TRBV6-3 with TRBJ2-1; D unclear. The CDR3 sequence is 14 residues long. V was shortened by 0 bases and J by 2 bases, with 5 bases between the two germline ends. The germline V gene encodes CDR1 MNHEY and CDR2 SVGEGT. This CDR3 is CASSYSLAYNEQFF. In DNA form, the CDR3 reads TGTGCCAGCAGTTACTCATTAGCCTACAATGAGCAGTTCTTC.

The table lists this clonotype with a few counts. The V and J genes are TRBV5-6 and TRBJ2-7; D unclear. The CDR3 length is 12 residues. The ends were cut back, 4 bases at V and 6 bases at J, with 11 bases in the middle. Germline V gene data show CDR1 as SGHDT and CDR2 as YYEEEE. CDR3 residues: CASSQFSVEQYF. The CDR3 bases are TGTGCCAGCAGCCAGTTTTCGGTCGAGCAGTACTTC. The full variable domain, rest sourced from reference TRBV5-6 and TRBJ2-7, is DAGVTQSPTHLIKTRGQQVTLRCSPKSGHDTVSWYQQALGQGPQFIFQYYEEEERQRGNFPDRFSGHQFPNYSSELNVNALLLGDSALYLCASSQFSVEQYFGPGTRLTVT.

This clonotype was counted between two and nine times. The gene calls are TRBV6-2 or TRBV6-3 and TRBJ2-7; the D gene is possibly TRBD1 (6 bases). Germline CDR1 reads MNHEY; CDR2 reads SVGEGT. The CDR3 runs to 13 residues. Deletions cut 10 bases from V and 2 bases from J, with 15 bases between. The CDR3 loop is CATEKDSPYEQYF. The CDR3 DNA reads TGTGCCACCGAGAAGGACAGCCCCTACGAGCAGTACTTC.

The CDR3 reads CASSPESSSYEQYF. Here the CDR3 DNA reads TGCGCCAGCAGCCCGGAGAGTAGCTCCTACGAGCAGTACTTC. The chain carries TRBV5-1 and TRBJ2-7; D is ambiguous. Germline V CDR1 and CDR2: SGHRS, YFSETQ. The CDR3 has 14 residues. The V end was cut by 4 bases, the J end by 0 bases, with 11 bases between.